These T cell receptor beta chains were read from a single sample in a study of CD8 T cells in ankylosing spondylitis. One entry per CDR3 protein results from TCRdb running MiXCR on the 5' RACE reads. The sample includes about 390,000 distinct CDR3 sequences, around 20% of them seen just once. Sequenced sample: blood, either unsorted or a sorted T cell fraction (not recorded which). Source of these receptors: a male donor with ankylosing spondylitis. The CDR3 runs from the conserved cysteine through the conserved F or W. Each record gives: J gene, clone size, D gene, V gene, CDR3 protein, CDR3 DNA. A D gene is named only where the DNA matches it firmly. Rows give clone size only sometimes, using once, few, many, or a class for an expanded clone.

>TRBJ2-1|few|TRBD1|TRBV5-6
CASDRGVGEQFF
TGTGCCAGCGACAGGGGTGTGGGTGAGCAGTTCTTC
>TRBJ2-1|NA|NA|TRBV6-2/TRBV6-3
CASSDTTGTRYNEQFF
TGTGCCAGCAGTGACACCACCGGGACACGCTACAATGAGCAGTTCTTC
>TRBJ2-1|few|NA|TRBV5-1
CASSFPTGRWYNEQFF
TGCGCCAGCAGCTTTCCCACAGGGCGGTGGTACAATGAGCAGTTCTTC
>TRBJ2-7|few|NA|TRBV4-1
CASAPRDGGYEQYF
TGCGCCAGTGCCCCTCGGGACGGCGGTTACGAGCAGTACTTC
>TRBJ1-2|few|TRBD1|TRBV28
CASSSGPGGYYGYTF
TGTGCCAGCAGTTCCGGGCCAGGGGGTTACTATGGCTACACCTTC
>TRBJ2-7|NA|NA|TRBV20-1
CSVLGAGSLGEQYF
TGCAGTGTGCTTGGCGCCGGGAGCCTGGGCGAGCAGTACTTC
>TRBJ2-5|few|NA|TRBV6-5
CASSPRTGTQYF
TGTGCCAGCAGTCCTCGGACCGGGACCCAGTACTTC
>TRBJ2-5|NA|TRBD2|TRBV5-1
CASSDFPGLEETQYF
TGCGCCAGCAGCGACTTCCCGGGACTAGAAGAGACCCAGTACTTC
>TRBJ2-7|NA|NA|TRBV6-6
CASSYERYEQYF
TGTGCCAGCAGTTACGAGCGGTACGAGCAGTACTTC
>TRBJ2-7|few|NA|TRBV20-1
CSARDDVLAYLKVGYEQYF
TGCAGTGCTAGAGATGATGTTCTAGCGTACCTGAAGGTAGGCTACGAGCAGTACTTC
>TRBJ2-3|NA|TRBD1|TRBV24-1
CATSDPGQGTDTQYF
TGTGCCACCAGTGATCCGGGACAGGGCACAGATACGCAGTATTTT
>TRBJ1-3|NA|NA|TRBV5-1
CASSLAVAGNTIYF
TGCGCCAGCAGCTTGGCCGTTGCTGGAAACACCATATATTTT
>TRBJ2-2|NA|TRBD2|TRBV29-1
CSGKTSGVGELFF
TGCAGCGGCAAGACTAGCGGGGTGGGGGAGCTGTTTTTT
>TRBJ1-3|NA|NA|TRBV4-2
CASSQGVGGSGNTIYF
TGTGCCAGCAGCCAAGGGGTTGGGGGCTCTGGAAACACCATATATTTT
>TRBJ2-5|NA|NA|TRBV10-3
CAISDGLAETQYF
TGTGCCATCAGTGATGGCCTAGCGGAGACCCAGTACTTC
>TRBJ2-1|NA|TRBD2|TRBV6-5
CASSSGTRLVDEQFF
TGTGCCAGCAGTTCAGGGACTAGACTAGTCGATGAGCAGTTCTTC
>TRBJ2-6|NA|NA|TRBV24-1
CATSDSLLSGANVLTF
TGTGCCACCAGTGATTCCCTTCTCTCTGGGGCCAACGTCCTGACTTTC
>TRBJ2-7|few|TRBD1|TRBV7-9
CASRKYAGTDYEQYF
TGTGCCAGCAGGAAATACGCCGGGACAGATTACGAGCAGTACTTC
>TRBJ1-1|NA|TRBD1|TRBV19
CASSKQGLNTEAFF
TGTGCCAGTAGCAAACAGGGGCTTAACACTGAAGCTTTCTTT
>TRBJ1-4|few|NA|TRBV20-1
CSAGKGVTTTNEKLFF
TGCAGTGCTGGGAAGGGGGTAACGACAACTAATGAAAAACTGTTTTTT
>TRBJ2-5|NA|TRBD2|TRBV5-1
CSSSLMKGLQETQYF
TGCTCCAGCAGCTTGATGAAGGGACTACAGGAGACCCAGTACTTC
>TRBJ2-1|many|NA|TRBV6-2/TRBV6-3
CASSYSTRIREEQFF
TGTGCCAGCAGTTACTCGACCCGGATTCGTGAGGAGCAGTTCTTC
>TRBJ2-5|few|NA|TRBV25-1
CASSVVETQYF
TGTGCCAGCAGTGTTGTAGAGACCCAGTACTTC
>TRBJ2-1|NA|TRBD2|TRBV5-6
CASSWGTTDEQFF
TGTGCCAGCAGCTGGGGGACTACCGATGAGCAGTTCTTC
>TRBJ2-1|NA|NA|TRBV7-3
CASSDGHQGYNEQFF
TGTGCCAGCAGCGACGGCCACCAGGGCTACAATGAGCAGTTCTTC
>TRBJ2-1|NA|TRBD2|TRBV12-5
CASGLVLSGGPGNEQFF
TGTGCTAGTGGTTTGGTACTGTCGGGAGGGCCCGGGAATGAGCAGTTCTTC
>TRBJ1-5|few|TRBD1|TRBV19
CASSRDRESNQPQHF
TGTGCCAGTAGCCGGGACAGGGAGAGCAATCAGCCCCAGCATTTT
>TRBJ1-2|few|TRBD1|TRBV5-1
CASSRGTGEDDGYTF
TGCGCCAGCAGCCGAGGGACAGGGGAAGATGACGGCTACACCTTC
>TRBJ2-1|many|TRBD2|TRBV18
CASSYGLAGVNEQFF
TGTGCCAGCTCATACGGACTAGCGGGAGTTAATGAGCAGTTCTTC
>TRBJ2-3|few|TRBD1|TRBV5-1
CASSLEGGRDTQYF
TGCGCCAGCAGCTTAGAAGGGGGCAGAGATACGCAGTATTTT
>TRBJ1-1|NA|NA|TRBV30
CAWSPWRLNTEAFF
TGTGCCTGGAGTCCCTGGAGATTGAACACTGAAGCTTTCTTT
>TRBJ2-5|few|TRBD1|TRBV12-3/TRBV12-4
CASSLVSGQGAGETQYF
TGTGCCAGCAGTTTAGTCTCCGGACAGGGGGCAGGGGAGACCCAGTACTTC
>TRBJ2-3|few|TRBD1|TRBV28
CASSYRDSSIDTQYF
TGTGCCAGCAGTTACCGGGACAGCTCCATAGATACGCAGTATTTT
>TRBJ1-3|NA|NA|TRBV6-1
CASARRGAGSGNTIYF
TGTGCCAGCGCCAGGCGCGGCGCCGGCTCTGGAAACACCATATATTTT
>TRBJ2-1|many|TRBD2|TRBV11-2
CASSLVRGEINEQFF
TGTGCCAGCAGCTTAGTGCGGGGGGAAATAAATGAGCAGTTCTTC
>TRBJ1-1|NA|NA|TRBV20-1
CSALSKTGNTEAFF
TGCAGTGCCCTATCCAAGACCGGGAACACTGAAGCTTTCTTT
>TRBJ2-1|few|NA|TRBV11-1
CASSLLAPYNEQFF
TGTGCCAGCAGCCTACTAGCTCCCTACAATGAGCAGTTCTTC
>TRBJ1-4|NA|NA|TRBV2
CASSARQYLATNEKLFF
TGTGCCAGCAGTGCACGACAGTACCTGGCAACTAATGAAAAACTGTTTTTT
>TRBJ2-7|NA|TRBD2|TRBV3-1
CASSKNGLAGAYEQYF
TGTGCCAGCAGCAAGAACGGCCTAGCGGGGGCCTACGAGCAGTACTTC
>TRBJ2-3|few|TRBD2|TRBV7-2
CASSLEVAGVDTQYF
TGTGCCAGCAGCTTAGAGGTAGCGGGAGTTGATACGCAGTATTTT